This T cell receptor (beta chain) was documented in a study of blood T cell dynamics during melanoma immunotherapy (dated by TCRdb to about 2020). Background for the entire study: The patients had metastatic melanoma and were given first-line pembrolizumab or nivolumab plus ipilimumab as standard of care in the United Kingdom. To find early correlates of response, peripheral T cell receptor repertoires were profiled in metastatic melanoma patients before and after one cycle of checkpoint inhibitor therapy. The training cohort consisted of consecutive patients, while an additional independent group of patients from the same centre was pooled to form an external validation set.

This specimen's time point label, interpreted: week 3, after first cycle of checkpoint inhibitor. Blood samples were collected before treatment (T0) and at week 3 (W3), after the first cycle of checkpoint blockade. Except for a couple of patients with rapid clinical progression, response was assessed 12 weeks after the first infusion by RECIST 1.1; disease control meant complete response, partial response or stable disease. Patients were not eligible if they had prior systemic cancer treatment, concomitant immunosuppressant therapy or synchronous other active malignancies. To track both circulating cells and T cell turnover, TCR beta was sequenced from bulk PBMC as well as from plasma cell-free DNA. PBMC were isolated from blood with Lymphoprep and SepMate tubes, followed by red cell lysis. QIAamp DNA Blood Mini kits were used to extract DNA from both PBMC and sorted T cell subsets. The germline V gene yields SGHTA for CDR1 and FQGNSA for CDR2. V drops 1 base and J drops 6 bases, leaving 18 bases in between. There are 16 amino acids in the CDR3, from cysteine to phenylalanine inclusive. Only the CDR3 part of the read is kept: 48 bases, read in frame from the first base.

Concerning this clone itself: Which antigen it targets is not known. The record has no base qualities; no much larger clone is one base away.

Study-wide conclusions, independent of this receptor: Patients who later achieved disease control showed a bifurcated PBMC repertoire reorganization at W3, with increased clonality or increased diversity, unlike progressors. The relatively small sample size was acknowledged as something that could potentially limit how far the results can be generalized. The study could not determine whether the T cell clones driving repertoire changes were melanoma-specific or reflected general immune activation.

Every bulk PBMC sample had a fixed 350 ng of DNA loaded. The immunoSEQ TCRb Assay kit was used according to manufacturer instructions to amplify TCR beta CDR3 sequences from genomic DNA. The KAPA Library Quantification Kit for Illumina platforms was used to quantify pooled libraries by qPCR. Sequencing of the pooled libraries was done on an Illumina NextSeq 500, with clustering at roughly 0.55-1.2 pM. As for the original processing: TCR data were analyzed with immunoSEQ ANALYZER and the R LymphoSeq package. A rearrangement efficiency score was calculated as productive divided by the sum of productive and non-productive CDR3 sequences. Clonality was measured with the Gini coefficient and diversity with the Renyi index at alpha=1, compared pairwise between timepoints within each patient. In LymphoSeq, clonal relatedness was computed with an edit distance of 3 and repertoire similarity was computed with the Bhattacharyya coefficient. Linear discriminant analysis on week-3 changes in clonality and diversity was built with the R MASS and caret packages to classify response. As stored in TCRdb, this immuneACCESS dataset retains in-frame rearrangements with V and J assigned. A fraction of the clones does not appear; measured against another copy, unresolved V genes explain less than half of the discrepancy, and the remainder lacks a known reason. V, J and clone size reflect that table, while D and trimming were determined from the DNA. In this sample the table shows some 8,200 clones, more than 75% of which occur a single time. The ten most abundant clones make up roughly 2.5% of the sample.

The sequence is built from TRBV7-2 and TRBJ1-2; perhaps TRBD1 is the D gene, with 5 bases matching. The sequence was collected from a human donor with melanoma. The starting material was blood, obtained from a patient treated with checkpoint blockade. The DNA sequence is as follows: TGTGCCAGCAGCTTAGTTGTATGGGGGACCAACGATGGCTACACCTTC. Translated, this gives CASSLVVWGTNDGYTF.